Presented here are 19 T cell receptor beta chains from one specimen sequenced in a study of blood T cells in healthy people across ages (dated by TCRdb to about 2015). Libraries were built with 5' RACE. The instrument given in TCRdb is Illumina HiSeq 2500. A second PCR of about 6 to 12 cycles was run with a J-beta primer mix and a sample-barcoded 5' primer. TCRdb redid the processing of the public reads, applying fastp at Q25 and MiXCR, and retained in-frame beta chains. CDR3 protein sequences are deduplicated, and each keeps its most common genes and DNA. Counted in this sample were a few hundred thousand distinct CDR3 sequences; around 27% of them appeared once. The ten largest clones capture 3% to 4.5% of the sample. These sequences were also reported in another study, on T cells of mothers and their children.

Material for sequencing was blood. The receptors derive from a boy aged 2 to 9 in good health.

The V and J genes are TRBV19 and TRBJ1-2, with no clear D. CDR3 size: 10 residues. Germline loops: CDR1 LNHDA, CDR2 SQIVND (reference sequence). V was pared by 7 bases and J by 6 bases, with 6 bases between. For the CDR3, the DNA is TGTGCCAGTAAGAACCATGGCTACACCTTC. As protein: CASKNHGYTF.

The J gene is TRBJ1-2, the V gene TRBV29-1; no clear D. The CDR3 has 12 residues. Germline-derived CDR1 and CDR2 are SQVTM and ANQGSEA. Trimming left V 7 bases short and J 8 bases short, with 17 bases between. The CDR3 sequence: CSARVGHTGYTF. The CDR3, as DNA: TGCAGCGCCCGGGTAGGTCATACGGGCTACACCTTC.

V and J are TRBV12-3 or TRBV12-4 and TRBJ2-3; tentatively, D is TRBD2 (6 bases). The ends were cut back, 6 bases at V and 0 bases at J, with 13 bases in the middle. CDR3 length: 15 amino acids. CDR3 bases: TGTGCCAGCAGCCCCGGGGACTTTAGCACAGATACGCAGTATTTT. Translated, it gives CASSPGDFSTDTQYF.

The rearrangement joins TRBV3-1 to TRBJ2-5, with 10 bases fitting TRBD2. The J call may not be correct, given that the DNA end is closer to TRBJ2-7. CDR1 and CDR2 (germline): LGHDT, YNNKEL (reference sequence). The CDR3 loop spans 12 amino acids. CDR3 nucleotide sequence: TGTGCCAGCAGCCGACTAGCGGGCGAGCAGTACTTC. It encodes CASSRLAGEQYF.

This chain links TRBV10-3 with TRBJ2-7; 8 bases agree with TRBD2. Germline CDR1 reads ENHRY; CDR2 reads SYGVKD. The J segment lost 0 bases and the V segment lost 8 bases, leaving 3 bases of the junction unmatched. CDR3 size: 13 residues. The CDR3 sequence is CAIGRGGSYEQYF. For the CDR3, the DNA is TGTGCCATCGGCCGGGGGGGCTCCTACGAGCAGTACTTC.

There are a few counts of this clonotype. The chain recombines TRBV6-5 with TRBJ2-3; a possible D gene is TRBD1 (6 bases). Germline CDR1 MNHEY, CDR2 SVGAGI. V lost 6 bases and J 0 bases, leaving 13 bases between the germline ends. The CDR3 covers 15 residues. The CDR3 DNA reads TGTGCCAGCAGCCCTTCCGGGACAAGCACAGATACGCAGTATTTT. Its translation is CASSPSGTSTDTQYF.

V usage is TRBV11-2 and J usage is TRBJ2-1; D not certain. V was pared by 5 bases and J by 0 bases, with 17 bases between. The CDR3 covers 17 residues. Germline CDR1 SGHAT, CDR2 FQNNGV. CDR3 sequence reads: CASSPELGHSSYNEQFF. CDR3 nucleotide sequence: TGTGCCAGCAGCCCAGAACTCGGCCATAGCTCCTACAATGAGCAGTTCTTC. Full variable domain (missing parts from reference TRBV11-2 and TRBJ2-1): EAGVAQSPRYKIIEKRQSVAFWCNPISGHATLYWYQQILGQGPKLLIQFQNNGVVDDSQLPKDRFSAERLKGVDSTLKIQPAKLEDSAVYLCASSPELGHSSYNEQFFGPGTRLTVL.

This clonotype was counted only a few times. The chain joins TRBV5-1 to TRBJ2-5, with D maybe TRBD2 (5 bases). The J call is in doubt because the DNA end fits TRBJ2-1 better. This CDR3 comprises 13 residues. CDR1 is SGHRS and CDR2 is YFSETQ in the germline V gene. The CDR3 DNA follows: TGCGCCAGCATGTGGACTTCCGGCGATGAGCAGTTCTTC. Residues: CASMWTSGDEQFF.

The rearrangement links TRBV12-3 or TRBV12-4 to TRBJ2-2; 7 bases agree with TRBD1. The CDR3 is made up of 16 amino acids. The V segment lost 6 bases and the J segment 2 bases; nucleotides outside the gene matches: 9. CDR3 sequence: CASSAPTGDNTGELFF. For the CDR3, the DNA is TGTGCCAGCAGCGCCCCTACAGGGGACAACACCGGGGAGCTGTTTTTT.

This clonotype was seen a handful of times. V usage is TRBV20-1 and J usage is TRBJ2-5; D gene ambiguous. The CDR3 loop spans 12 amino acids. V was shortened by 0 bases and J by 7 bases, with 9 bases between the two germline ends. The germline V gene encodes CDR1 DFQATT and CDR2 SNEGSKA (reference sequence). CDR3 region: CSARDSPGTQYF. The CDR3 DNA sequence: TGCAGTGCTAGAGATTCACCCGGGACCCAGTACTTC.

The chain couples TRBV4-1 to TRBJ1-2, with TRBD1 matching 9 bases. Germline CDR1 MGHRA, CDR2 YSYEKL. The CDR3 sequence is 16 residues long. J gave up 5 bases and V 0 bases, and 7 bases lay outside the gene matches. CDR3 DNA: TGCGCCAGCAGCCAAGATCCGGGACAGGGTGTGTATGGCTACACCTTC. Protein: CASSQDPGQGVYGYTF.

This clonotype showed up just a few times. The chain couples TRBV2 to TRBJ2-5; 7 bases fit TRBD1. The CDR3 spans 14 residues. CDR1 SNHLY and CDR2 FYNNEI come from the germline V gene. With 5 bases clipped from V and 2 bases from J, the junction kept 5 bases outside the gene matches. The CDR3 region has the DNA TGTGCCAGCAGTCCCACAGGGGCTCAAGAGACCCAGTACTTC. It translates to CASSPTGAQETQYF.

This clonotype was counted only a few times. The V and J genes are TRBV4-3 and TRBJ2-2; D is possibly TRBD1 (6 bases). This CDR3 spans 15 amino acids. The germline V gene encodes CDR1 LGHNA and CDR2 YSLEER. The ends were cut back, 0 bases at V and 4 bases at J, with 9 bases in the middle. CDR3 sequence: CASSQEGQPTGELFF. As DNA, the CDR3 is TGCGCCAGCAGCCAAGAAGGACAGCCCACCGGGGAGCTGTTTTTT.

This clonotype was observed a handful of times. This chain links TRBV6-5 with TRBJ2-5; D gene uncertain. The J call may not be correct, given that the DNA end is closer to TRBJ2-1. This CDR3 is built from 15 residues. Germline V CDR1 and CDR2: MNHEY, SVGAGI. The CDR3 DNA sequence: TGTGCCAGCAGTTACTCGAACGCGGAGAACAATGAGCAGTTCTTC. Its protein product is CASSYSNAENNEQFF.

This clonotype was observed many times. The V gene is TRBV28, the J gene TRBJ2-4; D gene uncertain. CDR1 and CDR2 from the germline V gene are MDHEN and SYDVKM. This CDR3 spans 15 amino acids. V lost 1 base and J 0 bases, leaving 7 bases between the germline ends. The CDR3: CASSLYGVAKNIQYF. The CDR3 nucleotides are TGTGCCAGCAGTTTATACGGCGTAGCCAAAAACATTCAGTACTTC. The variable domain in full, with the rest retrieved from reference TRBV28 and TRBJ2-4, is DVKVTQSSRYLVKRTGEKVFLECVQDMDHENMFWYRQDPGLGLRLIYFSYDVKMKEKGDIPEGYSVSREKKERFSLILESASTNQTSMYLCASSLYGVAKNIQYFGAGTRLSVL.

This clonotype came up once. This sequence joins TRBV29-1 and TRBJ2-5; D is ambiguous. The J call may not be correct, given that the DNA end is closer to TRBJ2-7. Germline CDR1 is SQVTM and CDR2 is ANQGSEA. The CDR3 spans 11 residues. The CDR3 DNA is TGCAGCATGAGATCCGGCGGCGAGCAGTACTTC. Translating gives CSMRSGGEQYF.

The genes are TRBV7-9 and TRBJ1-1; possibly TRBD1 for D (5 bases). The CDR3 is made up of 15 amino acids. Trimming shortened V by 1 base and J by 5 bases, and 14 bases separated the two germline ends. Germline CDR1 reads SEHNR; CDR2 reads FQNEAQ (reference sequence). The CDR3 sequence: CASSLDEGRGTEAFF. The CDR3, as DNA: TGTGCCAGCAGCTTAGATGAGGGGAGGGGTACTGAAGCTTTCTTT.

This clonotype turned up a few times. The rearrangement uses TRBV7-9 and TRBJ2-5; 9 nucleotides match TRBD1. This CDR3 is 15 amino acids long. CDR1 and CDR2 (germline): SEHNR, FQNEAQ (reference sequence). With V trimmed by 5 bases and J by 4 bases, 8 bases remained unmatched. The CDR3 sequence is CASSMTGGRAETQYF. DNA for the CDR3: TGTGCCAGCAGCATGACAGGGGGGAGAGCAGAGACCCAGTACTTC.

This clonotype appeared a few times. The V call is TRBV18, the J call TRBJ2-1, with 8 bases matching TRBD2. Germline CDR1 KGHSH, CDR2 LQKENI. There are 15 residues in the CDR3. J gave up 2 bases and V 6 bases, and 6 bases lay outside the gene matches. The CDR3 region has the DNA TGTGCCAGCTCCCAGCGGGAGATCACCTACAATGAGCAGTTCTTC. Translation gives CASSQREITYNEQFF.